The clone carrying this T cell receptor (beta chain) has only a few counts. The data are from a study of cytomegalovirus exposure and HLA in healthy donors. The germline V gene encodes CDR1 MDHEN and CDR2 SYDVKM. Trimming at V came to 7 bases and at J to 13 bases, leaving 5 bases not matched to a gene. This CDR3 has 11 amino acids. Use of 60 Vbeta and 13 Jbeta primers characterized the PCR. Authors' data handling: Among the unique TCR beta chains that a later analysis counted, about 85 million in all, about 11 million were shared. Generated by immunoSEQ multiplex PCR, the TCRdb table keeps only in-frame clones and is missing some. That table furnishes V, J and clone size, whereas the DNA furnished D and trimming. The table lists under 200,000 clones, around 63% of them singletons.

The TCR sequence derives from a woman between 18 and 29 years old in good health and CMV-seropositive. The chain links TRBV28 to TRBJ1-4; the match to TRBD1 covers 8 bases. Material for sequencing was PBMCs. The DNA for the CDR3 is TGTGCCAGCACGATCGGACAGGGACTGTTTTTT. Its translation is CASTIGQGLFF.